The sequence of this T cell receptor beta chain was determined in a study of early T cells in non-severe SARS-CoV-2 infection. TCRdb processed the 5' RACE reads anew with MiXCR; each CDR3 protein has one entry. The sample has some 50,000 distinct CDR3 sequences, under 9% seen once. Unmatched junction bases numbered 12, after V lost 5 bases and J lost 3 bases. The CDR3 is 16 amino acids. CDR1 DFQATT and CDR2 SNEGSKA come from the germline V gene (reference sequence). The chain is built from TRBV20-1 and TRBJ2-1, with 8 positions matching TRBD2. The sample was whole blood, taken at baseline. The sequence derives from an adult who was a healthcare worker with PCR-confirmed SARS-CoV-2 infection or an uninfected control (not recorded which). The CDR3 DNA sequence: TGCAGTGCTCCCCCAGCGGGAGCCAGATTCTACAATGAGCAGTTCTTC. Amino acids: CSAPPAGARFYNEQFF.